Listed below are T cell receptor beta chains from one sample, sequenced in a study of blood T cell repertoires in COVID-19. Sequenced by immunoSEQ multiplex PCR; TCRdb stores in-frame clones only, minus some. Among 280,000 or so clones, roughly 89% were seen once, and the ten largest hold about 1.8%. Sequencing used PBMCs or T cells enriched from blood (not recorded which). Receptors originate from a woman between 18 and 29 years old with acute COVID-19. Both conserved end residues are trimmed from each CDR3.

v_call	j_call	cdr3_aa
TRBV14	TRBJ2-7	ASSQGGAKQY
TRBV7-3	TRBJ2-3	ASSPAVVVGTDTQY
TRBV11-3	TRBJ2-1	ASSSSGRAWNEQF
TRBV9	TRBJ2-1	ASSYGGHSYNEQF
TRBV24-1	TRBJ1-2	ATSGDSWSGYT
TRBV6-2/TRBV6-3	TRBJ2-1	ASSPHSGRAPNEQF
TRBV5-5	TRBJ2-1	ASSNSGSPYNEQF
TRBV29-1	TRBJ2-1	SVVGYGAYNEQF
TRBV7-3	TRBJ2-5	ASSLGAQETQY
TRBV19	TRBJ2-7	ASSTGLNEQY
TRBV5-1	TRBJ2-1	ASSLELAAYNEQF
TRBV5-5	TRBJ2-3	ASSSHLQGAQTDTQY
TRBV28	TRBJ2-7	ASSSPIGSLSYEQY
TRBV7-2	TRBJ2-7	ASSLGWGTGFYEQY
TRBV6-4	TRBJ1-5	ASSDSNSGGGYPQH
TRBV15	TRBJ2-3	ATSIGQGAITDTQY
TRBV27	TRBJ2-1	ASSPRTSGSGGNEQF
TRBV12-3/TRBV12-4	TRBJ2-3	ASRTSTDTQY
TRBV30	TRBJ1-5	AWSYRGRGQPQH
TRBV30	TRBJ1-1	AWSGTLTSTGTEAF
TRBV10-2	TRBJ2-7	ASKRSGRIDEQY
TRBV7-9	TRBJ1-5	ASSLKQNQPQH
TRBV27	TRBJ1-1	ASSPGQKNTEAF
TRBV20-1	TRBJ2-7	SASRSSGNEQY
TRBV9	TRBJ2-1	ASSVHPPGASGTNEQF
TRBV5-5	TRBJ2-5	ASSLAGGEKTQY
TRBV30	TRBJ2-1	AWSSGLTSGIYNEQF
TRBV5-1	TRBJ2-5	ASSLADRVETQY
TRBV28	TRBJ2-7	ASSSAGTGVHEQY
TRBV25-1	TRBJ1-1	ASSEFTGDTEAF
TRBV11-2	TRBJ2-2	ASSLLALSGELF
TRBV3-1/TRBV3-2	TRBJ1-2	ASSLSPNYGYT
TRBV19	TRBJ2-3	ASTLTGVTDTQY
TRBV5-1	TRBJ2-5	ATKTDGGETQY
TRBV7-6	TRBJ1-3	ASSLGSGGNTIY
TRBV5-6	TRBJ1-3	ASSLAASSGNTIY
TRBV5-1	TRBJ1-5	ASSLSGYSNQPQH
TRBV11-2	TRBJ1-6	ASSLVGQLLH
TRBV4-1	TRBJ2-7	ASSPVDQGASYEQY
TRBV15	TRBJ2-6	ATSRGIGVRSGANVLT
TRBV10-3	TRBJ1-3	AISDGVSGNTIY
TRBV27	TRBJ2-6	ASSRVVGTSSGANVLT
TRBV3-1/TRBV3-2	TRBJ1-2	ASSPTQGAYT
TRBV7-6	TRBJ2-3	ASSFNGGHSTDMQY
TRBV2	TRBJ2-5	ASRTSMLAQY
TRBV30	TRBJ2-7	AWGAGEQY
TRBV27	TRBJ1-1	ASSSQGRTEAF
TRBV10-1	TRBJ2-4	ASSDRTGPQY
TRBV3-1/TRBV3-2	TRBJ1-2	ASTPGQGRGYT